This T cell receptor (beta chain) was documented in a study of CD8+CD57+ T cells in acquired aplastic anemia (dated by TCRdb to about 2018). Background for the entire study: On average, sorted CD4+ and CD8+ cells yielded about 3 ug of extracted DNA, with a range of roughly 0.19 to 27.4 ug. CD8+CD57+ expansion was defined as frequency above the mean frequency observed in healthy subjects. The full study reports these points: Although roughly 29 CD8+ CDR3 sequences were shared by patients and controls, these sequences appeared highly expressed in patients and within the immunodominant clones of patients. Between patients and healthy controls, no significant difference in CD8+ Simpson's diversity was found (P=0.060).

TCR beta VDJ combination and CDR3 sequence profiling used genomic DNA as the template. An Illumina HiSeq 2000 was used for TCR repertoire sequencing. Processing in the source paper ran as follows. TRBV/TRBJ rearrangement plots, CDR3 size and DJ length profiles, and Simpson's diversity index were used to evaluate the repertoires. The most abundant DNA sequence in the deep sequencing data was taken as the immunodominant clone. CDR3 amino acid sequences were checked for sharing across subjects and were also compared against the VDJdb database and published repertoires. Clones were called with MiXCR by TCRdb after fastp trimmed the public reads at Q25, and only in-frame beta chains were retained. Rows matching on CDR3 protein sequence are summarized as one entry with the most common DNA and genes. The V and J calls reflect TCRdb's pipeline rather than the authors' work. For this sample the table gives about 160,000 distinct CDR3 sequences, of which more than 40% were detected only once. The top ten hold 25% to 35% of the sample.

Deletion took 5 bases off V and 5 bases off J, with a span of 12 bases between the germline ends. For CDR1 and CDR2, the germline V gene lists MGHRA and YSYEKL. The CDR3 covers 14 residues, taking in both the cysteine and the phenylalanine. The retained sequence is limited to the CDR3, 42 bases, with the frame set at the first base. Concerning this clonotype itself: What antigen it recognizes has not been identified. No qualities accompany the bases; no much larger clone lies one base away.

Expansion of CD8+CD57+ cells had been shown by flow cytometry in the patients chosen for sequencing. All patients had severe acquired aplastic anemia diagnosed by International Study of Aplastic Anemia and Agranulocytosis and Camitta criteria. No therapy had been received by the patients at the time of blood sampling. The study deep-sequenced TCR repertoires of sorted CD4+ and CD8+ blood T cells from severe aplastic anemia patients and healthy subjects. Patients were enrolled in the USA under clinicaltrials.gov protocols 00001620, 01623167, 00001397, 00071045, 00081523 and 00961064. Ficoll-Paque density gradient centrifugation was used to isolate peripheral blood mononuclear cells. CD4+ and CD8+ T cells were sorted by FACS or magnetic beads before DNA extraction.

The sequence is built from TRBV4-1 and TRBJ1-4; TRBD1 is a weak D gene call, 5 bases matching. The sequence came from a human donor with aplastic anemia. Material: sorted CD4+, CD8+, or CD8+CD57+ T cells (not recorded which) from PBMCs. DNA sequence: TGCGCCAGCAGCGGCGGGACCAAGAATGAAAAACTGTTTTTT. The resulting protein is CASSGGTKNEKLFF.